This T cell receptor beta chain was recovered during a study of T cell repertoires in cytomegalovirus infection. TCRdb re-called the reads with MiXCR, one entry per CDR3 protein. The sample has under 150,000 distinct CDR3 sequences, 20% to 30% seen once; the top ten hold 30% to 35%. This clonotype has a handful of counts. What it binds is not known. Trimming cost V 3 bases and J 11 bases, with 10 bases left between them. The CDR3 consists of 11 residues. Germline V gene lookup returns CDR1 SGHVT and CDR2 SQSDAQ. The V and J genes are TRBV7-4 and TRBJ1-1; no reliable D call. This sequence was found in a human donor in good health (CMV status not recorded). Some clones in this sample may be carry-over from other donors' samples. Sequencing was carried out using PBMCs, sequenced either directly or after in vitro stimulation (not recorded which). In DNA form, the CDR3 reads TGTGCCAGCAGCTTTGGCTCCTCGGCTTTCTTT. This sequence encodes CASSFGSSAFF.